A single T cell receptor (beta chain) is shown here with its context. In the original analysis: Counts of nucleated cells, estimated from reference gene primer amplification, were obtained. The protocol was immunoSEQ multiplex PCR, while the TCRdb copy is restricted to in-frame clones and leaves out a portion. V, J and clone size reflect that table, while D and trimming were determined from the DNA. Of fewer than 250,000 clones listed, approximately 80% are singletons. The data are from a study of blood T cell repertoires in COVID-19. Across the whole study: Spain, Italy and the United States supplied samples that represented acute and convalescent COVID-19.

Trimming cost V 5 bases and J 8 bases, with 31 bases left between them. This CDR3 has 19 residues. Germline V CDR1 and CDR2: SGHNT, YYREEE (reference sequence). This receptor was taken from a woman between 50 and 59 years old with acute or convalescent COVID-19. V is TRBV5-4 and J is TRBJ1-4; maybe TRBD1 (6 bases). Sequencing used peripheral blood. In DNA form, the CDR3 reads TGTGCCAGCAGTCGGTCACCCATCGGGACAAATCAAATGGGCGAAAAACTGTTTTTT. Translating it yields CASSRSPIGTNQMGEKLFF.